This TCR beta chain came from a study of cytomegalovirus exposure and HLA in healthy donors. As for the study in general: The same platform was used for the 120 validation repertoires and the roughly 730 first-cohort repertoires, a later analysis reported. Study-level points and caveats: According to a later analysis, TCR clusters from the first cohort tended to co-occur in the 120 or so validation repertoires. Rarity marked most TCR sequences, yet some public TCRs occurred in many donors.

The method was immunoSEQ multiplex PCR; TCRdb's version includes in-frame clones alone and lacks a portion of them. Of about 76,000 clones in the sample, 85% to 95% were seen once. A note on this clone: Its antigen is unidentified.

In germline, CDR1 is LNHDA, CDR2 SQIVND (reference sequence). V dropped 3 bases and J dropped 5 bases, with 7 bases sitting between them. This CDR3 region has 12 residues. The origin of this receptor is a man between 18 and 29 years old in good health and CMV-seropositive. Material: PBMCs. The rearrangement uses TRBV19 and TRBJ1-1; D uncertain. The CDR3 nucleotides read TGTGCCAGTAGTATTAGTGAGACTGAAGCTTTCTTT. Translation gives CASSISETEAFF.